The 13 T cell receptor beta chains reported below all come from one sample, sequenced in a study of T cell responses to AZD1222 COVID-19 vaccine (dated by TCRdb to about 2021). Per the publication, the time point label means: baseline before first vaccination. Libraries were made using the immunoSEQ multiplex PCR assay. Sourced from immuneACCESS, this table was stored by TCRdb with only in-frame sequences that have V and J called. A share of the clones is absent; for the studies checked, an unresolved V gene accounts for under half, and the remainder has no known explanation. This sample is represented by roughly 180,000 clones; approximately 90% of them were singletons. In total, the top ten clones hold approximately 2% of the sample. Here the sequenced sample was peripheral blood, taken on day 0 of AZD1222 vaccination. Receptors were obtained from an adult in good health.

This chain joins TRBV10-2 and TRBJ2-1, with unresolved D. The CDR3 runs 12 residues. CDR1 and CDR2 (germline): WSHSY, SAAADI. The V gene lost 3 bases and the J gene lost 4 bases, with 4 bases spanning the gap. This CDR3 reads CASSDRYNEQFF. CDR3 coding DNA: TGCGCCAGCAGTGACCGTTACAATGAGCAGTTCTTC.

The DNA for the CDR3 is TGCAGCGTGGCGGACCGAGAGACCCAGTACTTC. It specifies CSVADRETQYF. V and J are TRBV29-1 and TRBJ2-5; D is ambiguous. Trimming pared 6 bases from V and 4 bases from J, leaving 9 bases between. Germline V gene sequence: CDR1 SQVTM, CDR2 ANQGSEA. This CDR3 has 11 residues.

The chain combines TRBV15 with TRBJ1-4; D not certain. The CDR3 runs 11 residues. V lost 5 bases, J lost 8 bases, and 6 bases lay in between. From germline, CDR1 is LNHNV and CDR2 YYDKDF (reference sequence). CDR3 nucleotides: TGTGCCACCAGCCCCAGAGAAAAACTGTTTTTT. Its translation is CATSPREKLFF.

The genes are TRBV5-1 and TRBJ1-1; a possible D gene is TRBD1 (6 bases). Trimming removed 2 bases at V and 7 bases at J, with 9 bases between. Germline CDR1 and CDR2: SGHRS and YFSETQ. This CDR3 has 12 residues. The chain's CDR3 is CASSFSGDEAFF. CDR3 DNA sequence: TGCGCCAGCAGCTTTTCAGGGGATGAAGCTTTCTTT. Full variable domain (missing parts from reference TRBV5-1 and TRBJ1-1): KAGVTQTPRYLIKTRGQQVTLSCSPISGHRSVSWYQQTPGQGLQFLFEYFSETQRNKGNFPGRFSGRQFSNSRSEMNVSTLELGDSALYLCASSFSGDEAFFGQGTRLTVV.

The chain uses TRBV28 and TRBJ1-2; D call uncertain. V gave up 5 bases and J gave up 5 bases, with 15 bases separating them. This CDR3 has 14 residues. The germline V gene has CDR1 MDHEN and CDR2 SYDVKM. Written as DNA, the CDR3 is TGTGCCAGCAGTACCCTGCCGGGGTGGTATGGCTACACCTTC. The encoded protein is CASSTLPGWYGYTF.

This clone was counted once. This chain joins TRBV6-2 or TRBV6-3 and TRBJ1-5; D is undetermined. CDR3 length: 15 residues. V dropped 2 bases and J dropped 0 bases, with 8 bases sitting between them. The V gene's germline CDR1 is MNHEY and CDR2 SVGEGT. The CDR3 is CASSYPDYSNQPQHF. CDR3 nucleotides: TGTGCCAGCAGTTACCCTGATTATAGCAATCAGCCCCAGCATTTT.

The chain couples TRBV6-6 to TRBJ2-7, with TRBD2 as a possible D gene (6 bases). Per germline, CDR1 MNHNY and CDR2 SVGAGI (reference sequence). V lost 6 bases to trimming and J lost 5 bases, with 17 bases between them. This CDR3 spans 14 amino acids. In DNA, the CDR3 is TGTGCCAGCAGGCTGGGAGGAAGCAGGAACGAGCAGTACTTC. It is translated as CASRLGGSRNEQYF.

The chain uses TRBV6-2 or TRBV6-3 and TRBJ1-6, with 8 bases identical to TRBD1. From germline, CDR1 is MNHEY and CDR2 SVGEGT. Trimming took 2 bases from V and 2 from J; bases not matched to a gene: 2. CDR3 length: 16 residues. The CDR3 bases are TGTGCCAGCAGTTACAACAGGGGGGCCTATAATTCACCCCTCCACTTT. It codes for CASSYNRGAYNSPLHF.

The chain has TRBV5-1 and TRBJ2-3, with TRBD1 identical over 11 bases. V shed 0 bases, J shed 6 bases, and the junction held 6 bases outside the gene matches. CDR1 is SGHRS, CDR2 YFSETQ, per germline. The CDR3 is 16 amino acids. The CDR3 sequence: CASSLDGQGAHDTQYF. The CDR3 DNA reads as TGCGCCAGCAGCTTGGACGGACAGGGGGCGCATGATACGCAGTATTTT.

CDR3 protein: CASQKARLAGASSYNEQFF. CDR3 coding DNA: TGTGCCAGCCAGAAAGCGAGACTAGCGGGAGCGAGCTCCTACAATGAGCAGTTCTTC. V and J are TRBV19 and TRBJ2-1, with 12 bases that match TRBD2. With V trimmed by 9 bases and J by 0 bases, 15 bases remained unmatched. Looked up from germline, CDR1 is LNHDA and CDR2 is SQIVND (reference sequence). The CDR3 is 19 residues long.

The genes are TRBV7-9 and TRBJ2-5; D is undetermined. This CDR3 is 13 amino acids long. Germline CDR1 SEHNR, CDR2 FQNEAQ (reference sequence). V was shortened by 10 bases and J by 5 bases, with 17 bases between the two germline ends. Here the CDR3 reads CATLPSGLETQYF. The CDR3 DNA follows: TGTGCCACCCTACCAAGTGGTCTCGAGACCCAGTACTTC. Using reference TRBV7-9 and TRBJ2-5 for the parts outside the CDR3, the full variable domain is DTGVSQNPRHKITKRGQNVTFRCDPISEHNRLYWYRQTLGQGPEFLTYFQNEAQLEKSRLLSDRFSAERPKGSFSTLEIQRTEQGDSAMYLCATLPSGLETQYFGPGTRLLVL.

This chain uses TRBV28 with TRBJ1-1; D gene unclear. The CDR3 is 11 residues long. Germline lookup yields CDR1 MDHEN and CDR2 SYDVKM. The ends were cut back, 4 bases at V and 6 bases at J, with 6 bases in the middle. CDR3 DNA: TGTGCCAGCAGTTCTTACGCTGAAGCTTTCTTT. Its translation: CASSSYAEAFF.

The rearrangement links TRBV5-5 to TRBJ1-1; 7 nucleotides line up with TRBD1. Germline V gene sequence: CDR1 SGHKS, CDR2 YYEKEE (reference sequence). Losses at the gene ends were 4 bases for V and 11 bases for J; bases not matched to a gene: 11. This CDR3 comprises 13 residues. As DNA, the CDR3 is TGTGCCAGCAGCCCACAGGGGAGACGTGGGGCTTTCTTT. Protein: CASSPQGRRGAFF.